This TCR beta chain was captured in a study of T-cell reconstitution after alpha-beta-depleted transplantation in children (TCRdb year 2016). Looking at the study overall: Using TCR repertoire profiling, the study followed T-cell immune reconstitution in a quantitative way in children after TCRalphabeta/CD19-depleted allogeneic hematopoietic cell transplantation.

This clonotype was recorded many times. Its antigen is unknown. No much larger clonotype is one base removed from it; base qualities were not supplied. V has 4 bases trimmed and J has 5 bases trimmed; junction bases matching no gene number 5. The cysteine opens and the phenylalanine closes a CDR3 of 15 amino acids. The retained sequence is limited to the CDR3, 45 bases, with the frame set at the first base. CDR1 SNHLY and CDR2 FYNNEI are derived from the germline V gene. The library was prepared using PCR. The run used an Illumina HiSeq 2500. Molecular barcoding was employed in the preparation of TCR libraries, with unique molecular identifiers being used to normalize TCRbeta repertoire quantification. TCRdb handled the public reads itself, with Q25 trimming in fastp and clone calling in MiXCR, and kept productive beta chains. One record per CDR3 amino acid sequence lists the most common genes and DNA. The sample table holds about 610,000 distinct CDR3 sequences, of which over 9.5% were seen once. In total, the top ten clones hold approximately 4.1% of the sample.

This clonotype originated in a human donor who donated a stem cell graft to a child with acute myeloid leukemia. Sequenced material: PBMCs from the stem cell graft donor, taken from the stem cell graft. The V and J genes are TRBV2 and TRBJ1-6; 7 central bases correspond to TRBD1. At the DNA level, the sequence is TGTGCCAGCAGTGGGACGACAGGGAATAATTCACCCCTCCACTTT. Its translation reads: CASSGTTGNNSPLHF.